A single T cell receptor beta chain is shown here with its context. The record originates from a study of blood T cell repertoires in COVID-19. Libraries were prepared by immunoSEQ multiplex PCR; TCRdb keeps only in-frame clonotypes and omits some of them. The sample holds 25,000 to 30,000 clones, more than 70% seen once. The germline CDR1 and CDR2 sequences are SNHLY and FYNNEI. The CDR3 consists of 12 residues. V lost 8 bases and J lost 4, with 10 bases in between. The sample was peripheral blood. This chain uses TRBV2 with TRBJ2-3, with a tentative D call TRBD2 (5 bases). This sequence originates from a boy younger than 10 with active or convalescent COVID-19. The CDR3 sequence is CASPAEADTQYF. The DNA of the CDR3 is TGTGCCAGCCCTGCGGAGGCAGATACGCAGTATTTT. Full variable domain (remainder filled in from reference TRBV2 and TRBJ2-3): EPEVTQTPSHQVTQMGQEVILRCVPISNHLYFYWYRQILGQKVEFLVSFYNNEISEKSEIFDDQFSVERPDGSNFTLKIRSTKLEDSAMYFCASPAEADTQYFGPGTRLTVL.